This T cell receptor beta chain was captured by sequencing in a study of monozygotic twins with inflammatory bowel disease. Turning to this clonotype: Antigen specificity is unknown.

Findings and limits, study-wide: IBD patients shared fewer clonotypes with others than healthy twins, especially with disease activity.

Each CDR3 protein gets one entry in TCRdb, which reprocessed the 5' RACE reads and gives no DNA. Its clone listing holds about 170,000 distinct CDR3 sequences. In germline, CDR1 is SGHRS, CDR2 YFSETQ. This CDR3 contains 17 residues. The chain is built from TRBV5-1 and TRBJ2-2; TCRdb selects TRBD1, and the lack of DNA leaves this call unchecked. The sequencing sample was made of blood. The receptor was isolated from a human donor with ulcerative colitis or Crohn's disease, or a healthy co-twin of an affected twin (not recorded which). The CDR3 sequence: CASSLIGGAGNTGELFF. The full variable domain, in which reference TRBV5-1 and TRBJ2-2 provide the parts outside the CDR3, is KAGVTQTPRYLIKTRGQQVTLSCSPISGHRSVSWYQQTPGQGLQFLFEYFSETQRNKGNFPGRFSGRQFSNSRSEMNVSTLELGDSALYLCASSLIGGAGNTGELFFGEGSRLTVL.